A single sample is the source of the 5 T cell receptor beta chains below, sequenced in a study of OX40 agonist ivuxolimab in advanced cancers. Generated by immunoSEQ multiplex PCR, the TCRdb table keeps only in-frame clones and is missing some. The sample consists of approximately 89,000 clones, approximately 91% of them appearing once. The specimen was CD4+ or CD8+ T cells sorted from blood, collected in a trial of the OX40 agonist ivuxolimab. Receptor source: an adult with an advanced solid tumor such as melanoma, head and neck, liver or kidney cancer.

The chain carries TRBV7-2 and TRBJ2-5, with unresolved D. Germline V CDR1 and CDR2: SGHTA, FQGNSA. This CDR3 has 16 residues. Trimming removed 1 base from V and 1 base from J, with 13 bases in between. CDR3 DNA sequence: TGTGCCAGCAGCTTAGTAGCAGGTACCAGCCAAGAGACCCAGTACTTC. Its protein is CASSLVAGTSQETQYF. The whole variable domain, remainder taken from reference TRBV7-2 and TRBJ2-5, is GAGVSQSPSNKVTEKGKDVELRCDPISGHTALYWYRQSLGQGLEFLIYFQGNSAPDKSGLPSDRFSAERTGGSVSTLTIQRTQQEDSAVYLCASSLVAGTSQETQYFGPGTRLLVL.

CDR3 sequence reads: CASRGQGGNTIYF. CDR3 coding DNA: TGTGCCAGCAGAGGACAAGGTGGAAACACCATATATTTT. The chain carries TRBV7-3 and TRBJ1-3, with TRBD1 as a possible D gene (5 bases). Germline values: CDR1 SGHTA, CDR2 FQGTGA. V was shortened by 6 bases and J by 3 bases, with 9 bases between the two germline ends. This CDR3 is built from 13 residues.

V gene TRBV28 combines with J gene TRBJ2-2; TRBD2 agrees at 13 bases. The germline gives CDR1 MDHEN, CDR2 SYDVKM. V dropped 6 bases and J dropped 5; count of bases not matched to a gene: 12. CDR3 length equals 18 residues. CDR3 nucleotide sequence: TGTGCCAGCAGGTCCGGACTAGCGGGGGCCCCGGGGACCGGGGAGCTGTTTTTT. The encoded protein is CASRSGLAGAPGTGELFF.

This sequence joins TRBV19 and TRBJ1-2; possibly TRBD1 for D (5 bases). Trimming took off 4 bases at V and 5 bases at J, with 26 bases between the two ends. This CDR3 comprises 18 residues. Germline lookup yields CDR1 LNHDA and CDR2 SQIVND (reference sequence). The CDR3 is CASSTLAGGVSAGYGYTF. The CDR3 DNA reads TGTGCCAGTAGTACCCTCGCCGGGGGGGTCAGTGCTGGTTATGGCTACACCTTC.

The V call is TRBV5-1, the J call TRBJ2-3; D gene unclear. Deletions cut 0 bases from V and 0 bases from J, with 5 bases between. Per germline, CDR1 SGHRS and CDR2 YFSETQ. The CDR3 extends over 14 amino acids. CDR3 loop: CASSLVGSTDTQYF. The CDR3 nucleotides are TGCGCCAGCAGCTTGGTCGGGAGCACAGATACGCAGTATTTT.